This entry lists 23 T cell receptor beta chains sequenced from one sample in a study of shared clonotypes between healthy human individuals. The method was immunoSEQ multiplex PCR; TCRdb's version includes in-frame clones alone and lacks a portion of them. The sample consists of about 520,000 clones, approximately 81% of them appearing once. The source material was PBMCs. These receptors were taken from a woman aged 40 to 50 in good health. Some clones in this sample may be carry-over from other donors' samples.

The V call is TRBV7-2, the J call TRBJ2-2; D is tentatively TRBD1 or TRBD2 (6 bases each). Trimming took 8 bases from V and 0 from J, leaving 13 bases between them. The CDR3 loop spans 15 amino acids. Germline CDR1 is SGHTA and CDR2 is FQGNSA. DNA of the CDR3: TGTGCCAGCTCCAAGGGGGGCCCGAACACCGGGGAGCTGTTTTTT. It translates to CASSKGGPNTGELFF.

A single count supports this clone. The gene calls are TRBV7-3 and TRBJ1-1, with D perhaps matching TRBD1 (5 bases). V lost 5 bases to trimming and J lost 1 base, with 17 bases between them. This CDR3 has 16 amino acids. In germline, CDR1 is SGHTA, CDR2 FQGTGA. The CDR3, as DNA: TGTGCCAGCAGCCGTTTCGCCGGACAAGGGAACACTGAAGCTTTCTTT. It is translated as CASSRFAGQGNTEAFF.

As regards this clone: A much larger clone is a single base away; this may be a read error. Other DNA variants within this sample encode the same CDR3. The V call is TRBV27, the J call TRBJ1-6, with 7 bases aligning to TRBD1. Germline V gene data show CDR1 as MNHEY and CDR2 as SMNVEV (reference sequence). CDR3 length equals 16 residues. The V segment lost 7 bases and the J segment 7 bases; nucleotides outside the gene matches: 13. The CDR3 nucleotides read TGTGCCAGCAAAGGGCTTTCAGGGGGAAGCAATTCACCCCTCCACTTT. Translated: CASKGLSGGSNSPLHF.

This clone came up a few times. The CDR3 DNA reads TGCGCCAGCAGCCATCGGGACAGTAGCTCCTACGAGCAGTACTTC. This sequence encodes CASSHRDSSSYEQYF. The rearrangement joins TRBV5-1 to TRBJ2-7; TRBD1 agrees at 7 bases. Trimming took 4 bases from V and 0 from J; bases not matched to a gene: 7. The CDR3 has 15 amino acids. CDR1 is SGHRS and CDR2 is YFSETQ in the germline V gene.

V is TRBV11-3 and J is TRBJ1-6; no reliable D call. The CDR3 runs to 15 residues. V lost 5 bases and J lost 9, with 17 bases in between. Germline V gene lookup returns CDR1 SGHNT and CDR2 YENEEA. The chain's CDR3 is CASSPQVEGGSPLHF. For the CDR3, the DNA is TGTGCCAGCAGCCCCCAAGTGGAGGGAGGTTCACCCCTCCACTTT.

This clone was detected a few times. This rearrangement joins TRBV18 to TRBJ1-3, with D perhaps matching TRBD1 (5 bases). The CDR3 spans 13 residues. V shed 5 bases and J shed 5 bases, with 10 bases lying between them. Germline CDR1 reads KGHSH; CDR2 reads LQKENI. DNA for the CDR3: TGTGCCAGCTCAGACAGTGGACGAAACACCATATATTTT. This codes for CASSDSGRNTIYF.

Concerning this clone itself: A much larger clone lies one base from this, so it may be a read error. This chain uses TRBV7-2 with TRBJ1-6; no definite D call. The CDR3 consists of 13 residues. Germline CDR1 reads SGHTA; CDR2 reads FQGNSA. Between the trimmed V and J ends, which lost 4 bases and 10 bases, there was a span of 11 bases. The CDR3 sequence: CASSSGGSSPLHF. CDR3 nucleotides: TGTGCCAGCAGCTCAGGAGGCAGCTCACCCCTCCACTTT.

This clone has more than one count but fewer than ten. This likely traces to a read error, being one base from a far larger clone. The chain carries TRBV30 and TRBJ2-2, with 10 positions matching TRBD2. Germline CDR1 and CDR2: GTSNPN and SVGIG (reference sequence). The CDR3 runs to 14 residues. After removal of 7 bases from V and 5 bases from J, the junction contained 7 bases not matched to a gene. CDR3 DNA: TGTGCCTCCCTCCTACTAGCGGGAACCGGGGAGCTGTTTTTT. This gives the protein CASLLLAGTGELFF. Variable domain in full (rest from reference TRBV30 and TRBJ2-2): SQTIHQWPATLVQPVGSPLSLECTVEGTSNPNLYWYRQAAGRGLQLLFYSVGIGQISSEVPQNLSASRPQDRQFILSSKKLLLSDSGFYLCASLLLAGTGELFFGEGSRLTVL.

V gene TRBV5-1 combines with J gene TRBJ2-7; D tentatively reads TRBD1 or TRBD2 (5 bases each). The V and J ends lost 3 bases and 5 bases respectively, with 12 bases between them. The germline V gene has CDR1 SGHRS and CDR2 YFSETQ. This CDR3 comprises 13 residues. The CDR3 region has the DNA TGCGCCAGCAGCTGGGGGTCAGAGAACGAGCAGTACTTC. It encodes CASSWGSENEQYF.

CDR3 protein: CASSLTSAYYEQYF. CDR3 DNA: TGTGCCAGCAGCCTGACTAGCGCGTACTACGAGCAGTACTTC. The V and J genes are TRBV7-2 and TRBJ2-7, with 8 bases that match TRBD2. CDR3 length equals 14 residues. Germline CDR1 and CDR2: SGHTA and FQGNSA. V trimming: 5 bases; J trimming: 3 bases; junction bases outside the gene matches: 6.

The rearrangement joins TRBV28 to TRBJ2-5; tentative D call: TRBD2 (5 bases). The V end was cut by 5 bases, the J end by 2 bases, with 18 bases between. The CDR3 totals 16 residues. Germline V lookup: CDR1 MDHEN, CDR2 SYDVKM. The CDR3, as DNA: TGTGCCAGCAGTCGAAGGACTCCTCTTATTCAAGAGACCCAGTACTTC. It translates to CASSRRTPLIQETQYF.

The chain links TRBV4-1 to TRBJ2-7; D is ambiguous. The CDR3 contains 14 residues. The germline CDR1 and CDR2 sequences are MGHRA and YSYEKL. The ends were cut back, 1 base at V and 2 bases at J, with 9 bases in the middle. As DNA, the CDR3 is TGCGCCAGCAGCCAAGGACTCTTCACCTACGAGCAGTACTTC. Its protein product is CASSQGLFTYEQYF.

In the case of this clone: This likely came from a read error, as a far larger clone is one base away. In the same sample, other DNA sequences code for this CDR3. The chain employs TRBV4-2 and TRBJ1-5; D is uncertain. The length of the CDR3 is 13 residues. CDR1 is LGHNA and CDR2 is YNFKEQ in the germline V gene. The CDR3 DNA reads TGTGCCAGCAGCCAAGAGGATAATCAGCCACAGCATTTT. Translating it yields CASSQEDNQPQHF.

Note on this clone: A far larger clone is one base from this, pointing to a likely read error. The chain links TRBV6-5 to TRBJ1-1, with 10 bases fitting TRBD1. Germline CDR1 is MNHEY and CDR2 is SVGAGI. CDR3 length: 15 amino acids. The CDR3 DNA reads as TGTGCCAGCAGTTCGGGACAGGGGTTTTACACTGAATCTTTCTTT. Its translation is CASSSGQGFYTESFF.

The chain carries TRBV9 and TRBJ2-2, with unresolved D. Germline CDR1 is SGDLS and CDR2 is YYNGEE. The V and J ends lost 7 bases and 3 bases respectively, with 10 bases between them. The CDR3 runs to 13 residues. Here the CDR3 DNA reads TGTGCCAGCTCGACCTCTCACACCGGGGAGCTGTTTTTT. Its translation: CASSTSHTGELFF.

Remarks on this clone: This may be a read error, as it is one base from a much larger clone. The CDR3 here is CAGSGHDPGRRYYEQYF. The CDR3 DNA is TGTGCCGGCAGTGGACACGATCCGGGACGCCGGTACTACGAGCAGTACTTC. The chain combines TRBV28 with TRBJ2-7; D tentatively fits TRBD1 or TRBD2 (5 bases each). The CDR3 totals 17 residues. From germline, CDR1 is MDHEN and CDR2 SYDVKM.

The V gene is TRBV5-1, the J gene TRBJ2-3, with TRBD2 matching over 7 bases. V gave up 5 bases and J gave up 3 bases; unmatched junction bases: 12. Germline V gives CDR1 SGHRS, CDR2 YFSETQ. The CDR3 covers 16 residues. For the CDR3, the DNA is TGCGCCAGCAGGGGGAGGGGCCACGACCTGACAGATACGCAGTATTTT. Residues: CASRGRGHDLTDTQYF.

V usage is TRBV28 and J usage is TRBJ2-7; 7 nucleotides line up with TRBD2. CDR1 MDHEN and CDR2 SYDVKM come from the germline V gene. The CDR3 loop spans 14 amino acids. The J segment lost 4 bases and the V segment lost 2 bases, leaving 5 bases of the junction unmatched. The CDR3 nucleotides read TGTGCCAGCAGTTTAGCGGGAGAGGTTTACGAGCAGTACTTC. Its translation: CASSLAGEVYEQYF. The entire variable domain, with the rest obtained from reference TRBV28 and TRBJ2-7, is as follows: DVKVTQSSRYLVKRTGEKVFLECVQDMDHENMFWYRQDPGLGLRLIYFSYDVKMKEKGDIPEGYSVSREKKERFSLILESASTNQTSMYLCASSLAGEVYEQYFGPGTRLTVT.

The chain employs TRBV2 and TRBJ1-2; no definite D call. Looked up from germline, CDR1 is SNHLY and CDR2 is FYNNEI. The CDR3 runs to 13 residues. Deletions cut 6 bases from V and 1 base from J, with 9 bases between. Here the CDR3 DNA reads TGTGCCAGCAGCCGAGGATTTAACTATGGCTACACCTTC. It yields the protein CASSRGFNYGYTF. Supplemented by reference TRBV2 and TRBJ1-2, the full variable domain reads EPEVTQTPSHQVTQMGQEVILRCVPISNHLYFYWYRQILGQKVEFLVSFYNNEISEKSEIFDDQFSVERPDGSNFTLKIRSTKLEDSAMYFCASSRGFNYGYTFGSGTRLTVV.

With respect to this clone: Given a far larger clone just one base away, this is likely a sequencing read error. Other DNA sequences from this sample encode an identical CDR3 as well. V and J are TRBV15 and TRBJ2-5; no reliable D call. The germline gives CDR1 LNHNV, CDR2 YYDKDF (reference sequence). CDR3 length: 18 residues. Written as DNA, the CDR3 is TGCGCCACCAGCAGAGATAAGAGCTCCTATACGTACCAAGAGACCCAGTACTTC. It codes for CATSRDKSSYTYQETQYF. The full variable domain, in which reference TRBV15 and TRBJ2-5 provide the parts outside the CDR3, is DAMVIQNPRYQVTQFGKPVTLSCSQTLNHNVMYWYQQKSSQAPKLLFHYYDKDFNNEADTPDNFQSRRPNTSFCFLDIRSPGLGDTAMYLCATSRDKSSYTYQETQYFGPGTRLLVL.

The chain links TRBV28 to TRBJ1-5; D gene unclear. This CDR3 spans 17 amino acids. Germline CDR1 is MDHEN and CDR2 is SYDVKM. The V and J ends lost 3 bases and 1 base respectively, with 16 bases between them. Here the CDR3 DNA reads TGTGCCAGCAGTTTGGGGTTGGGTGGAGGAAGCAATCAGCCCCAGCATTTT. Protein product: CASSLGLGGGSNQPQHF.

This chain connects TRBV18 to TRBJ1-4; no clear D gene. The germline V and J ends were trimmed by 3 bases and 2 bases, with 10 bases remaining between them. Looked up from germline, CDR1 is KGHSH and CDR2 is LQKENI. The CDR3 consists of 15 residues. CDR3 nucleotide sequence: TGTGCCAGCTCACCGAGGAGTGCTACTAATGAAAAACTGTTTTTT. Its translation: CASSPRSATNEKLFF.

At least ten counts were recorded for this clone. At the DNA level, this CDR3 is encoded by other sequences in the same sample as well. The chain carries TRBV6-4 and TRBJ2-3; a possible D gene is TRBD1 (5 bases). CDR3 length equals 15 residues. Trimming stripped 2 bases from V and 2 bases from J, with 11 bases between. Germline V gives CDR1 MRHNA, CDR2 SNTAGT. Here the CDR3 reads CASSDLGLSTDTQYF. The CDR3 nucleotides read TGTGCCAGCAGTGACCTGGGGCTTTCCACAGATACGCAGTATTTT.